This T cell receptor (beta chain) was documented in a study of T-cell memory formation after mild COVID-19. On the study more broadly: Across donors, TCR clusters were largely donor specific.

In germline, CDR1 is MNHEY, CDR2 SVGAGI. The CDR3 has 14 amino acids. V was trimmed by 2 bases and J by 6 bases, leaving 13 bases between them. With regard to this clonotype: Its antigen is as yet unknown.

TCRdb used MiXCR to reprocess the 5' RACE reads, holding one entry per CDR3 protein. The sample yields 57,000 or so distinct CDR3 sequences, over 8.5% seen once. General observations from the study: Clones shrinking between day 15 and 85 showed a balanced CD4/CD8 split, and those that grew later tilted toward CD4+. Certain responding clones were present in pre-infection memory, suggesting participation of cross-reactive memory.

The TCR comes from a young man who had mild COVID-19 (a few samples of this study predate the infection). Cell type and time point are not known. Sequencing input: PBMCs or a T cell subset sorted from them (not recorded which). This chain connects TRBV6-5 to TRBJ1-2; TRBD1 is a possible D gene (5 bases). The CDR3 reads CASSYHNGADGYTF. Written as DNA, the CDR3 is TGTGCCAGCAGTTACCACAACGGGGCTGATGGCTACACCTTC.